Below, 16 T cell receptor beta chains from the same sample are listed, as sequenced in a study of Tregs in tolerant kidney transplant recipients. Assay: immunoSEQ multiplex PCR; the TCRdb copy retains only in-frame clones and omits some. Of roughly 80,000 clones in the sample, about 98% are singletons; the top ten hold around 0.58%. The specimen comprised CD4+ T cells from blood, sampled before the transplant. Receptor source: a human donor who received a combined kidney and bone marrow transplant.

This clone was recorded once. This chain uses TRBV7-2 with TRBJ1-2; D perhaps matches TRBD1 (6 bases). The germline gives CDR1 SGHTA, CDR2 FQGNSA. Trimming cost V 3 bases and J 6 bases, with 17 bases left between them. The CDR3 has 15 amino acids. In DNA form, the CDR3 reads TGTGCCAGCAGCTTCCAAACAGGGACACCTGATGGCTACACCTTC. It encodes CASSFQTGTPDGYTF.

The chain links TRBV28 to TRBJ1-2; TRBD1 agrees at 8 bases. Losses at the gene ends were 4 bases for V and 5 bases for J; bases not matched to a gene: 9. This CDR3 has 15 residues. Germline assignment: CDR1 MDHEN and CDR2 SYDVKM. CDR3: CASSSPTGAGYGYTF. In nucleotides, the CDR3 is TGTGCCAGCAGTTCCCCGACAGGGGCAGGTTATGGCTACACCTTC.

The chain recombines TRBV10-1 with TRBJ1-2; 7 bases are shared with TRBD1. V was clipped by 3 bases and J by 0 bases; unmatched bases: 7. This CDR3 is 16 amino acids long. The V gene's germline CDR1 is WNHNN and CDR2 SYGVQD (reference sequence). This chain's CDR3 is CASSDTLGQTNYGYTF. The CDR3 DNA reads as TGCGCCAGCAGTGATACCTTGGGACAGACTAACTATGGCTACACCTTC.

The chain combines TRBV4-2 with TRBJ2-1; D might be TRBD2 (6 bases). Germline CDR1 is LGHNA and CDR2 is YNFKEQ. Trimming cost V 0 bases and J 0 bases, with 9 bases left between them. The CDR3 is 16 amino acids. CDR3 DNA: TGTGCCAGCAGCCAAGACGCTAGCGACTCCTACAATGAGCAGTTCTTC. Translation: CASSQDASDSYNEQFF.

This clone is a singleton in its sample. The chain is built from TRBV2 and TRBJ1-1; D possibly corresponds to TRBD1 (5 bases). The CDR3 spans 15 residues. Germline V CDR1 and CDR2: SNHLY, FYNNEI. V was pared by 4 bases and J by 3 bases, with 15 bases between. The CDR3 nucleotides read TGTGCCAGCAGTGCCCTAGGGGTGGGTCACACTGAAGCTTTCTTT. Protein sequence: CASSALGVGHTEAFF.

The count of this clone is one. The gene calls are TRBV7-7 and TRBJ2-2; 13 positions agree with TRBD2. Germline CDR1 SSHAT, CDR2 FNYEAQ (reference sequence). V dropped 5 bases and J dropped 5; count of bases not matched to a gene: 5. There are 16 residues in the CDR3. The CDR3 here is CASSPLAGGPTGELFF. CDR3 nucleotides: TGTGCCAGCAGCCCACTAGCGGGGGGGCCGACCGGGGAGCTGTTTTTT.

The chain links TRBV9 to TRBJ2-1; D is possibly TRBD1 (5 bases). Germline V gene lookup returns CDR1 SGDLS and CDR2 YYNGEE. CDR3 length: 16 residues. The V and J ends lost 0 bases and 7 bases respectively, with 17 bases between them. CDR3 loop: CASSVVGEGPLNEQFF. The CDR3 nucleotides read TGTGCCAGCAGCGTAGTAGGGGAAGGTCCTTTAAATGAGCAGTTCTTC.

V and J are TRBV5-1 and TRBJ1-5; a weak D match, TRBD1 (6 bases). Trimming left V 1 base short and J 3 bases short, with 8 bases between. In germline, CDR1 is SGHRS, CDR2 YFSETQ. The CDR3 length is 14 residues. Here the CDR3 DNA reads TGCGCCAGCAGCTTGACAGGGATCAATCAGCCCCAGCATTTT. This sequence encodes CASSLTGINQPQHF.

This clone was seen a single time. This sequence joins TRBV5-4 and TRBJ2-7; a weak D match, TRBD2 (5 bases). Germline CDR1 and CDR2: SGHNT and YYREEE (reference sequence). The CDR3 is 16 amino acids. The V gene lost 3 bases and the J gene lost 0 bases, with 16 bases spanning the gap. The CDR3: CASSYPGRGHSYEQYF. The CDR3 DNA reads as TGTGCCAGCAGCTATCCGGGTCGCGGGCACTCCTACGAGCAGTACTTC.

V gene TRBV15 combines with J gene TRBJ2-1; D is possibly TRBD1 (6 bases). Germline V gives CDR1 LNHNV, CDR2 YYDKDF (reference sequence). This CDR3 region has 16 residues. The V end was cut by 0 bases, the J end by 2 bases, with 11 bases between. The CDR3 loop is CATSRDGRGPYNEQFF. The DNA of the CDR3 is TGTGCCACCAGCAGAGACGGCAGGGGACCCTACAATGAGCAGTTCTTC.

This sequence joins TRBV7-8 and TRBJ2-4, with TRBD2 identical over 9 bases. The CDR3 runs 17 residues. Germline values: CDR1 SGHVS, CDR2 FQNEAQ. J was trimmed by 9 bases and V by 0 bases; bases with no gene match: 12. CDR3 sequence reads: CASSLAPGTSTAGIQYF. The CDR3 DNA is TGTGCCAGCAGCTTAGCGCCGGGGACTAGCACTGCCGGCATTCAGTACTTC.

This chain connects TRBV28 to TRBJ2-7; TRBD2 aligns across 8 bases. Germline loops: CDR1 MDHEN, CDR2 SYDVKM. J was trimmed by 5 bases and V by 10 bases; bases with no gene match: 16. CDR3 length: 15 residues. CDR3 sequence: CATTRRTSTADEQYF. In DNA, the CDR3 is TGTGCCACCACTCGGAGGACTAGCACAGCCGACGAGCAGTACTTC.

In nucleotides, the CDR3 is TGTGCCAGCAGTTCACATACCCGACAAGTAGTCTCTGGGGCCAACGTCCTGACTTTC. Protein product: CASSSHTRQVVSGANVLTF. The gene calls are TRBV27 and TRBJ2-6, with unresolved D. V lost 4 bases and J 0 bases, leaving 19 bases between the germline ends. The CDR3 contains 19 residues. Germline loops: CDR1 MNHEY, CDR2 SMNVEV (reference sequence). Combining the CDR3 with reference TRBV27 and TRBJ2-6 gives the whole variable domain EAQVTQNPRYLITVTGKKLTVTCSQNMNHEYMSWYRQDPGLGLRQIYYSMNVEVTDKGDVPEGYKVSRKEKRNFPLILESPSPNQTSLYFCASSSHTRQVVSGANVLTFGAGSRLTVL.

The chain employs TRBV5-6 and TRBJ2-3; TRBD2 matches 11 bases. The germline gives CDR1 SGHDT, CDR2 YYEEEE. Germline trimming cut 3 bases from V and 4 bases from J; bases unmatched to any gene: 1. This CDR3 is built from 14 residues. The CDR3, as DNA: TGTGCCAGCAGCTCTAGCGGGGGGTCAGATACGCAGTATTTT. Its translation is CASSSSGGSDTQYF.

V is TRBV29-1 and J is TRBJ2-7; tentative D call: TRBD1 (5 bases). V lost 6 bases, J lost 6 bases, and 24 bases lay in between. The germline V gene encodes CDR1 SQVTM and CDR2 ANQGSEA. The CDR3 sequence is 15 residues long. The CDR3 sequence is CSVQKRRQGHFEQYF. CDR3 coding DNA: TGCAGCGTCCAAAAAAGGCGGCAGGGCCATTTCGAGCAGTACTTC.

The rearrangement joins TRBV19 to TRBJ1-3; D perhaps matches TRBD1 (5 bases). V was clipped by 10 bases and J by 4 bases, with 14 bases between them. The germline CDR1 and CDR2 sequences are LNHDA and SQIVND (reference sequence). The CDR3 sequence is 13 residues long. This chain's CDR3 is CAKGSGEGNTIYF. DNA of the CDR3: TGTGCCAAGGGGTCGGGGGAAGGAAACACCATATATTTT.